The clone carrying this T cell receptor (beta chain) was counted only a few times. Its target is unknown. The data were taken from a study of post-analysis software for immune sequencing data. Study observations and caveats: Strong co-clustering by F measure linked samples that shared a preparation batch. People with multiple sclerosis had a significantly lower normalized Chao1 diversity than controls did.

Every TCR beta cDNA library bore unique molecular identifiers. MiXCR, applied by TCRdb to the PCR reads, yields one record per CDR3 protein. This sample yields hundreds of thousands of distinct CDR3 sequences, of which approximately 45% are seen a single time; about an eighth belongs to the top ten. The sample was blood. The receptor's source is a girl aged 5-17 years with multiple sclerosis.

The CDR3 nucleotides are TGTGCCAGCAGTGGAATAGACAATGAGCAGTTCTTC. This sequence encodes CASSGIDNEQFF. V is TRBV6-5 and J is TRBJ2-1; D is uncertain. From germline, CDR1 is MNHEY and CDR2 SVGAGI. The CDR3 extends over 12 amino acids. The V gene lost 5 bases and the J gene lost 5 bases, with 7 bases spanning the gap.